Listed here are 13 T cell receptor beta chains from one sample, sequenced in a study of blood T cells in healthy people across ages. Through a sample-barcoded 5' primer and a J-beta primer mix, a second PCR was run for roughly 7 to 11 cycles. TCRdb re-called the 5' RACE reads through MiXCR, storing one row per CDR3 protein. The profile covers roughly 800,000 distinct CDR3 sequences, with 20% to 30% appearing a single time and around 3% taken by the ten largest. The same sample was also studied in work on T cells of mothers and their children.

Input material: blood. Receptors originate from a boy younger than 18 in good health.

This chain joins TRBV5-1 and TRBJ1-1; D unresolved. CDR1 and CDR2 (germline): SGHRS, YFSETQ. This CDR3 has 13 amino acids. V lost 0 bases and J 7 bases, leaving 10 bases between the germline ends. In nucleotides, the CDR3 is TGCGCCAGCAGCTTGGAAGGCCACCTTGAAGCTTTCTTT. Encoded protein: CASSLEGHLEAFF.

This rearrangement joins TRBV6-4 to TRBJ2-2; D remains ambiguous. Germline V gives CDR1 MRHNA, CDR2 SNTAGT. V was pared by 3 bases and J by 4 bases, with 6 bases between. CDR3 length: 13 residues. The CDR3 nucleotides are TGTGCCAGCAGTGAGGGTAGCACCGGGGAGCTGTTTTTT. Translated, it gives CASSEGSTGELFF.

Only a few counts were recorded for this clonotype. The chain is built from TRBV27 and TRBJ1-1; D not certain. The CDR3 spans 13 residues. Germline assignment: CDR1 MNHEY and CDR2 SMNVEV (reference sequence). The V end lost 3 bases, the J end lost 3 bases, and 8 bases lay between the germline ends. CDR3 sequence (DNA): TGTGCCAGCAGTTTGCAGGCGGACACTGAAGCTTTCTTT. Translation gives CASSLQADTEAFF.

The chain links TRBV10-3 to TRBJ2-3; 9 bases are a match to TRBD1. After removal of 3 bases from V and 5 bases from J, the junction contained 9 bases not matched to a gene. In germline, CDR1 is ENHRY, CDR2 SYGVKD. This CDR3 comprises 16 residues. The CDR3 sequence: CAISEPGQGGKDTQYF. DNA of the CDR3: TGTGCCATCAGTGAACCGGGACAGGGAGGGAAAGATACGCAGTATTTT.

The V call is TRBV29-1, the J call TRBJ2-3, with D possibly TRBD2 on 5 matching bases. From germline, CDR1 is SQVTM and CDR2 ANQGSEA. V dropped 4 bases and J dropped 4 bases, with 18 bases sitting between them. The CDR3 is made up of 15 amino acids. CDR3 DNA sequence: TGCAGCGTTGTTGGGAGTCTTCTCCGGCCAGATACGCAGTATTTT. As protein: CSVVGSLLRPDTQYF.

Only a few counts were recorded for this clonotype. V gene TRBV2 combines with J gene TRBJ2-1; TRBD2 matches 11 bases. The germline CDR1 and CDR2 sequences are SNHLY and FYNNEI. Unmatched junction bases numbered 10, after V lost 4 bases and J lost 8 bases. The CDR3 contains 16 residues. The CDR3: CASSGASGGSRDEQFF. In DNA, the CDR3 is TGTGCCAGCAGTGGGGCTAGCGGGGGGTCACGGGATGAGCAGTTCTTC.

This chain joins TRBV2 and TRBJ1-1; D is undetermined. CDR3 size: 15 residues. Trimming cost V 5 bases and J 0 bases, with 13 bases left between them. Looked up from germline, CDR1 is SNHLY and CDR2 is FYNNEI. CDR3 amino acids: CASSLVDYLNTEAFF. The CDR3 DNA reads TGTGCCAGCAGTTTAGTCGACTACCTGAACACTGAAGCTTTCTTT.

There are a few counts of this clonotype. The chain recombines TRBV15 with TRBJ1-2; the D is unclear. V was cut by 4 bases and J by 4 bases, with 16 bases left in between. In germline, CDR1 is LNHNV, CDR2 YYDKDF (reference sequence). This CDR3 is 15 amino acids long. CDR3 DNA sequence: TGTGCCACCAGCACCCTTAAGCAGGCCTCCTATGGCTACACCTTC. The encoded protein is CATSTLKQASYGYTF.

In regard to this clonotype: An end of the junction differs from the germline gene, which may be a read error. The CDR3 sequence is CASSEALLGGLGYTF. CDR3 sequence (DNA): TGCGCCAGCAGTGAAGCGCTTCTAGGGGGCTTAGGCTACACCTTC. The J gene is TRBJ1-2, the V gene TRBV6-1, with 7 bases fitting TRBD1. The CDR3 is 15 residues long. CDR1 MNHNS and CDR2 SASEGT come from the germline V gene.

The rearrangement uses TRBV12-3 or TRBV12-4 and TRBJ2-2, with 9 bases lining up with TRBD1. V trimming: 6 bases; J trimming: 2 bases; junction bases outside the gene matches: 4. The CDR3 is 15 amino acids. The CDR3 coding sequence is TGTGCCAGCAGGACAGGGGGAGGAAACACCGGGGAGCTGTTTTTT. Translated: CASRTGGGNTGELFF.

This clonotype was observed a few times. The J gene is TRBJ1-5, the V gene TRBV7-9, with a weak D call TRBD1 (5 bases). The CDR3 runs to 12 residues. Trimming removed 4 bases from V and 6 bases from J, with 7 bases in between. Germline CDR1 and CDR2: SEHNR and FQNEAQ (reference sequence). CDR3 nucleotide sequence: TGTGCCAGCAGCTGGGGCAGTCAGCCCCAGCATTTT. It is translated as CASSWGSQPQHF.

This chain uses TRBV5-1 with TRBJ1-6; the match to TRBD1 covers 9 bases. Germline V gene data show CDR1 as SGHRS and CDR2 as YFSETQ. V lost 0 bases to trimming and J lost 1 base; unmatched junction nucleotides: 5. There are 18 residues in the CDR3. The CDR3 spells CASSLVQGAVSYNSPLHF. The CDR3, as DNA: TGCGCCAGCAGCTTGGTACAGGGGGCAGTTTCCTATAATTCACCCCTCCACTTT.

V gene TRBV29-1 combines with J gene TRBJ1-2; D gene uncertain. The CDR3 covers 12 residues. The germline V gene has CDR1 SQVTM and CDR2 ANQGSEA. The V gene lost 1 base and the J gene lost 4 bases, with 7 bases spanning the gap. CDR3 DNA: TGCAGCGTTGAAGTGGGCAGCTATGGCTACACCTTC. Its protein product is CSVEVGSYGYTF.